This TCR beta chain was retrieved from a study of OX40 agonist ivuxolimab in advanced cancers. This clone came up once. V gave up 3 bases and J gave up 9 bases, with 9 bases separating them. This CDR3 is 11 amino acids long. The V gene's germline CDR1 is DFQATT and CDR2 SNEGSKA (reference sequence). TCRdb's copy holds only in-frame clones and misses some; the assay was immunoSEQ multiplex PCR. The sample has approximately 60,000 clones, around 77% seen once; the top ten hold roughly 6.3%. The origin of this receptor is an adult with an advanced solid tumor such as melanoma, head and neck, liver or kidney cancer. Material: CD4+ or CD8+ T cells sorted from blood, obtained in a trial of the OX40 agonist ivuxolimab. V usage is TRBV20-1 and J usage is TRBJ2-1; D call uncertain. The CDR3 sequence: CSASRIGEQFF. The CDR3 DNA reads TGCAGTGCTAGCCGCATAGGTGAGCAGTTCTTC.